Listed here are 5 T cell receptor beta chains from one sample, sequenced in a study of blood T cell repertoires in COVID-19. Profiled with immunoSEQ multiplex PCR; TCRdb holds only in-frame clones, not every one. The sample lists just under 100,000 clones; roughly 86% were seen once. Sequenced material: peripheral blood. These receptors were taken from a woman in her sixties in a cohort sampled during active or convalescent COVID-19.

The V and J genes are TRBV6-1 and TRBJ1-3, with 10 positions matching TRBD1. The CDR3 length is 16 residues. J lost 1 base, V lost 4 bases, and 4 bases had no gene match. Germline loops: CDR1 MNHNS, CDR2 SASEGT. The CDR3 loop is CASSAGTGDSGNTIYF. Written as DNA, the CDR3 is TGTGCCAGCAGTGCCGGGACAGGGGATTCTGGAAACACCATATATTTT.

The chain couples TRBV7-9 to TRBJ1-1, with D tentatively TRBD1 (5 bases). Germline loops: CDR1 SEHNR, CDR2 FQNEAQ (reference sequence). Trimming took 6 bases from V and 1 from J, leaving 9 bases between them. The length of the CDR3 is 13 residues. Written as DNA, the CDR3 is TGTGCCAGCAGTACAGGTCCGAACACTGAAGCTTTCTTT. It specifies CASSTGPNTEAFF.

The gene calls are TRBV27 and TRBJ1-2; 7 positions match TRBD1. The J segment lost 4 bases and the V segment lost 8 bases, leaving 13 bases of the junction unmatched. CDR1 is MNHEY and CDR2 is SMNVEV in the germline V gene (reference sequence). The CDR3 is 15 amino acids. The CDR3 DNA follows: TGTGCCAGCTCCCTCGGAGGGGGCCAACCCTATGGCTACACCTTC. It yields the protein CASSLGGGQPYGYTF.

The chain recombines TRBV5-1 with TRBJ2-3, with 7 bases that match TRBD2. CDR3 length: 16 residues. Germline CDR1 is SGHRS and CDR2 is YFSETQ. V gave up 4 bases and J gave up 0 bases; unmatched junction bases: 8. CDR3 nucleotide sequence: TGCGCCAGCAGCCTCCGACTAGCTGCTAGCACAGATACGCAGTATTTT. Translated, it gives CASSLRLAASTDTQYF.

The chain links TRBV29-1 to TRBJ2-5; 10 nucleotides line up with TRBD2. Germline-derived CDR1 and CDR2 are SQVTM and ANQGSEA. V lost 7 bases to trimming and J lost 3 bases; unmatched junction nucleotides: 8. The CDR3 has 14 residues. The CDR3 here is CSAQRGTSEETQYF. The CDR3 nucleotides read TGCAGCGCCCAGAGGGGGACTAGCGAAGAGACCCAGTACTTC.